A single sample is the source of the 27 T cell receptor beta chains below, sequenced in a study of CD8 T cells in Susac syndrome. Reverse transcription of roughly 0.5 to 1 ug RNA was carried out with random hexamers. TCRdb used MiXCR to reprocess the immunoSEQ multiplex PCR reads, holding one entry per CDR3 protein. The sample has 65,000 to 90,000 distinct CDR3 sequences; about 95% are singletons. The sequencing sample was made of CD8+ T cells from PBMCs. These receptors came from a human donor with multiple sclerosis.

V usage is TRBV29-1 and J usage is TRBJ2-1; tentative D call: TRBD2 (5 bases). The V gene's germline CDR1 is SQVTM and CDR2 ANQGSEA. Trimming pared 4 bases from V and 2 bases from J, leaving 15 bases between. The CDR3 extends over 15 amino acids. The CDR3 nucleotides are TGCAGCGTTGGCGATCCGGAGGTAACCTACAATGAGCAGTTCTTC. Translation gives CSVGDPEVTYNEQFF.

In this sample, this clonotype turned up once. The V call is TRBV2, the J call TRBJ1-5; perhaps TRBD1 as D (5 bases). V gave up 4 bases and J gave up 5 bases, with 15 bases separating them. Germline V CDR1 and CDR2: SNHLY, FYNNEI. This CDR3 contains 15 residues. CDR3 DNA: TGTGCCAGCAGTGGGTCAGCAGGGTTTGATCAGCCCCAGCATTTT. This codes for CASSGSAGFDQPQHF. The whole variable domain, filled in from reference TRBV2 and TRBJ1-5, reads EPEVTQTPSHQVTQMGQEVILRCVPISNHLYFYWYRQILGQKVEFLVSFYNNEISEKSEIFDDQFSVERPDGSNFTLKIRSTKLEDSAMYFCASSGSAGFDQPQHFGDGTRLSIL.

The V gene is TRBV3-1, the J gene TRBJ1-6; no firm D call. The germline V gene encodes CDR1 LGHDT and CDR2 YNNKEL (reference sequence). Deletions cut 4 bases from V and 5 bases from J, with 9 bases between. The CDR3 extends over 14 amino acids. CDR3 protein: CASSRGPDNSPLHF. CDR3 coding DNA: TGTGCCAGCAGCCGAGGTCCCGATAATTCACCCCTCCACTTT.

This clonotype was seen just once. The chain is built from TRBV7-6 and TRBJ2-3, with a tentative D call TRBD2 (5 bases). The CDR3 length is 15 residues. Trimming shortened V by 6 bases and J by 0 bases, and 13 bases separated the two germline ends. Germline V gene lookup returns CDR1 SGHVS and CDR2 FNYEAQ. This CDR3 reads CASRPEAISTDTQYF. CDR3 coding DNA: TGTGCCAGCAGGCCGGAGGCGATCAGCACAGATACGCAGTATTTT.

The V gene is TRBV29-1, the J gene TRBJ2-1, with 13 bases matching TRBD2. Germline CDR1 reads SQVTM; CDR2 reads ANQGSEA. Trimming removed 6 bases from V and 6 bases from J; junction bases left unmatched: 5. This CDR3 has 14 amino acids. This CDR3 reads CSVDGLAGVNEQFF. DNA for the CDR3: TGCAGCGTAGATGGACTAGCGGGGGTCAATGAGCAGTTCTTC.

The chain recombines TRBV5-1 with TRBJ2-3, with TRBD1 matching over 9 bases. V lost 0 bases, J lost 2 bases, and 10 bases stayed unmatched. The CDR3 loop spans 18 amino acids. Germline assignment: CDR1 SGHRS and CDR2 YFSETQ. The CDR3 coding sequence is TGCGCCAGCAGCTTGGCCTCCGGGACAGGGTCGGTCACAGATACGCAGTATTTT. Translated, it gives CASSLASGTGSVTDTQYF.

This rearrangement joins TRBV6-5 to TRBJ2-5; the D is unclear. The CDR3 contains 13 residues. From germline, CDR1 is MNHEY and CDR2 SVGAGI. V was trimmed by 2 bases and J by 3 bases, leaving 7 bases between them. CDR3 nucleotide sequence: TGTGCCAGCAGTTACGGACGGAAAGAGACCCAGTACTTC. This translates into CASSYGRKETQYF.

V usage is TRBV29-1 and J usage is TRBJ1-2, with D maybe TRBD1 (5 bases). The CDR3 contains 14 residues. Germline V gives CDR1 SQVTM, CDR2 ANQGSEA. V gave up 5 bases and J gave up 3 bases, with 16 bases separating them. The CDR3 DNA reads as TGCAGCGTTCATTCGTTCGGGACGGACTATGGCTACACCTTC. Protein product: CSVHSFGTDYGYTF. Complete variable domain (other parts from reference TRBV29-1 and TRBJ1-2): SAVISQKPSRDICQRGTSLTIQCQVDSQVTMMFWYRQQPGQSLTLIATANQGSEATYESGFVIDKFPISRPNLTFSTLTVSNMSPEDSSIYLCSVHSFGTDYGYTFGSGTRLTVV.

This rearrangement joins TRBV7-9 to TRBJ2-2; D gene ambiguous. The germline CDR1 and CDR2 sequences are SEHNR and FQNEAQ (reference sequence). The V end lost 4 bases, the J end lost 4 bases, and 16 bases lay between the germline ends. This CDR3 has 16 residues. The CDR3 nucleotides read TGTGCCAGCAGCTGGGAAGTAACGACCCTCACCGGGGAGCTGTTTTTT. Residues: CASSWEVTTLTGELFF. Looking up the rest from reference TRBV7-9 and TRBJ2-2 gives the full variable domain: DTGVSQNPRHKITKRGQNVTFRCDPISEHNRLYWYRQTLGQGPEFLTYFQNEAQLEKSRLLSDRFSAERPKGSFSTLEIQRTEQGDSAMYLCASSWEVTTLTGELFFGEGSRLTVL.

V gene TRBV5-8 combines with J gene TRBJ1-4; D unresolved. The germline CDR1 and CDR2 sequences are SGHTS and YDEGEE. This CDR3 comprises 14 residues. V was cut by 4 bases and J by 5 bases, with 12 bases left in between. The CDR3 spells CASSRPEANEKLFF. The CDR3 DNA reads TGTGCCAGCAGCCGACCCGAGGCGAATGAAAAACTGTTTTTT.

The CDR3 DNA follows: TGTGCCAGCAGCCAAGATCGGGGACAGGGAGGCTACGAGCAGTACTTC. It encodes CASSQDRGQGGYEQYF. This chain uses TRBV3-1 with TRBJ2-7; 9 bases line up with TRBD1. There are 16 residues in the CDR3. J lost 3 bases, V lost 0 bases, and 6 bases had no gene match. Germline assignment: CDR1 LGHDT and CDR2 YNNKEL (reference sequence).

The chain recombines TRBV7-9 with TRBJ2-5, with 7 nucleotides matching TRBD2. The V gene end was trimmed by 1 base and the J gene end by 1 base; junction bases not matched to a gene: 6. Germline CDR1 SEHNR, CDR2 FQNEAQ (reference sequence). The CDR3 has 16 amino acids. The CDR3 here is CASSLVAGLFQETQYF. The CDR3 DNA is TGTGCCAGCAGCTTAGTAGCGGGCTTATTCCAAGAGACCCAGTACTTC. Using reference TRBV7-9 and TRBJ2-5 for the parts outside the CDR3, the full variable domain is DTGVSQNPRHKITKRGQNVTFRCDPISEHNRLYWYRQTLGQGPEFLTYFQNEAQLEKSRLLSDRFSAERPKGSFSTLEIQRTEQGDSAMYLCASSLVAGLFQETQYFGPGTRLLVL.

The rearrangement uses TRBV27 and TRBJ2-7; D not resolved. From germline, CDR1 is MNHEY and CDR2 SMNVEV (reference sequence). This CDR3 is built from 14 residues. The ends were cut back, 2 bases at V and 3 bases at J, with 11 bases in the middle. The CDR3: CASSLRLFGYEQYF. The CDR3 region has the DNA TGTGCCAGCAGTTTAAGACTGTTCGGCTACGAGCAGTACTTC.

This clonotype was detected once. This chain joins TRBV29-1 and TRBJ2-7; TRBD1 agrees at 7 bases. The CDR3 totals 13 residues. The germline V gene encodes CDR1 SQVTM and CDR2 ANQGSEA. V lost 4 bases, J lost 6 bases, and 9 bases stayed unmatched. The CDR3 is CSVVDRELIEQYF. DNA of the CDR3: TGCAGCGTTGTAGACAGGGAACTTATCGAGCAGTACTTC.

The chain recombines TRBV4-3 with TRBJ1-2; possible D gene TRBD1, 6 bases. Germline values: CDR1 LGHNA, CDR2 YSLEER. V dropped 4 bases and J dropped 8 bases, with 11 bases sitting between them. The CDR3 loop spans 12 amino acids. The CDR3 is CASSRPQGGYTF. The CDR3 DNA reads as TGCGCCAGCAGCCGCCCCCAGGGGGGCTACACCTTC.

This sequence joins TRBV3-1 and TRBJ2-1; possible D gene TRBD2, 6 bases. Trimming took 0 bases from V and 5 from J, leaving 14 bases between them. Germline-derived CDR1 and CDR2 are LGHDT and YNNKEL (reference sequence). This CDR3 comprises 16 residues. The CDR3 bases are TGTGCCAGCAGCCAAGATCGGGCTAGCGCCAACAATGAGCAGTTCTTC. Protein product: CASSQDRASANNEQFF.

The V call is TRBV7-9, the J call TRBJ1-5; no firm D call. V lost 1 base to trimming and J lost 6 bases, with 4 bases between them. CDR3 length: 12 amino acids. Looked up from germline, CDR1 is SEHNR and CDR2 is FQNEAQ (reference sequence). Here the CDR3 reads CASSLVSQPQHF. The CDR3 DNA follows: TGTGCCAGCAGCTTAGTGAGTCAGCCCCAGCATTTT. Together with reference TRBV7-9 and TRBJ1-5, the CDR3 gives the full variable domain: DTGVSQNPRHKITKRGQNVTFRCDPISEHNRLYWYRQTLGQGPEFLTYFQNEAQLEKSRLLSDRFSAERPKGSFSTLEIQRTEQGDSAMYLCASSLVSQPQHFGDGTRLSIL.

This CDR3 is CSVRTANTGELFF. The CDR3 DNA follows: TGCAGCGTTCGGACAGCTAACACCGGGGAGCTGTTTTTT. The chain carries TRBV29-1 and TRBJ2-2; D is perhaps TRBD1 (6 bases). The CDR3 totals 13 residues. Germline CDR1 is SQVTM and CDR2 is ANQGSEA. V was clipped by 5 bases and J by 2 bases, with 9 bases between them.

The chain links TRBV5-1 to TRBJ2-7; D gene uncertain. The CDR3 covers 14 residues. V lost 0 bases, J lost 3 bases, and 10 bases lay in between. Germline CDR1 and CDR2: SGHRS and YFSETQ. DNA for the CDR3: TGCGCCAGCAGCTTGGAACGTGATAACTACGAGCAGTACTTC. Its translation: CASSLERDNYEQYF. The whole variable domain, remainder taken from reference TRBV5-1 and TRBJ2-7, is KAGVTQTPRYLIKTRGQQVTLSCSPISGHRSVSWYQQTPGQGLQFLFEYFSETQRNKGNFPGRFSGRQFSNSRSEMNVSTLELGDSALYLCASSLERDNYEQYFGPGTRLTVT.

The V call is TRBV12-3 or TRBV12-4, the J call TRBJ2-3; 11 bases align to TRBD2. The CDR3 covers 15 residues. J gave up 5 bases and V 6 bases, and 7 bases lay outside the gene matches. CDR3 nucleotides: TGTGCCAGCAGCAATAGCGGGAGGGATGGAGATACGCAGTATTTT. Residues: CASSNSGRDGDTQYF.

This chain links TRBV7-9 with TRBJ2-3, with 9 bases lining up with TRBD1. The CDR3 contains 15 residues. J gave up 1 base and V 4 bases, and 3 bases lay outside the gene matches. Germline assignment: CDR1 SEHNR and CDR2 FQNEAQ (reference sequence). The CDR3 DNA reads TGTGCCAGCAGCTCGGGACAGGGAGGCACAGATACGCAGTATTTT. Encoded protein: CASSSGQGGTDTQYF.

The CDR3 coding sequence is TGTGCCAGTAGTATGTTGGACGGGGTGAACACTGAAGCTTTCTTT. Protein product: CASSMLDGVNTEAFF. The V call is TRBV19, the J call TRBJ1-1; D is ambiguous. The germline gives CDR1 LNHDA, CDR2 SQIVND (reference sequence). Trimming stripped 3 bases from V and 0 bases from J, with 11 bases between. The CDR3 loop spans 15 amino acids.

The chain carries TRBV29-1 and TRBJ2-2; 7 bases align to TRBD1. The ends lost 2 bases at V and 6 bases at J; junction bases unmatched: 9. Germline CDR1 and CDR2: SQVTM and ANQGSEA. The CDR3 is 15 residues long. CDR3 sequence reads: CSVEPGQEHAGELFF. DNA of the CDR3: TGCAGCGTTGAACCCGGACAGGAACATGCCGGGGAGCTGTTTTTT.

This clonotype was seen a single time. As DNA, the CDR3 is TGTGCCAGCAGCATTCAGAGGTACAATGAGCAGTTCTTC. Amino acids: CASSIQRYNEQFF. The rearrangement links TRBV5-6 to TRBJ2-1; D remains unclear. Germline V gene lookup returns CDR1 SGHDT and CDR2 YYEEEE. V was cut by 4 bases and J by 4 bases, with 9 bases left in between. The CDR3 extends over 13 amino acids.

The chain couples TRBV15 to TRBJ1-2; D is unresolved. Germline-derived CDR1 and CDR2 are LNHNV and YYDKDF (reference sequence). V was clipped by 0 bases and J by 3 bases, with 8 bases between them. The CDR3 is made up of 14 amino acids. CDR3 loop: CATSREGLDYGYTF. The CDR3 nucleotides read TGTGCCACCAGCAGAGAGGGCCTGGACTATGGCTACACCTTC.

This rearrangement joins TRBV7-9 to TRBJ2-3; either TRBD1 or TRBD2 may supply D (5 bases each). The CDR3 loop spans 16 amino acids. Germline V gives CDR1 SEHNR, CDR2 FQNEAQ (reference sequence). The V end was cut by 4 bases, the J end by 5 bases, with 19 bases between. Here the CDR3 reads CASSSVGAGRGDTQYF. DNA for the CDR3: TGTGCCAGCAGCTCTGTAGGGGCAGGGAGAGGAGATACGCAGTATTTT.

The rearrangement uses TRBV11-2 and TRBJ2-7; 7 positions match TRBD2. V shed 5 bases, J shed 5 bases, and the junction held 6 bases outside the gene matches. The CDR3 is 13 residues long. Germline V lookup: CDR1 SGHAT, CDR2 FQNNGV. The CDR3 DNA is TGTGCCAGCAGCCCTCGTACTAGCGACGAGCAGTACTTC. Amino acid sequence: CASSPRTSDEQYF. Full variable domain (rest looked up from reference TRBV11-2 and TRBJ2-7): EAGVAQSPRYKIIEKRQSVAFWCNPISGHATLYWYQQILGQGPKLLIQFQNNGVVDDSQLPKDRFSAERLKGVDSTLKIQPAKLEDSAVYLCASSPRTSDEQYFGPGTRLTVT.